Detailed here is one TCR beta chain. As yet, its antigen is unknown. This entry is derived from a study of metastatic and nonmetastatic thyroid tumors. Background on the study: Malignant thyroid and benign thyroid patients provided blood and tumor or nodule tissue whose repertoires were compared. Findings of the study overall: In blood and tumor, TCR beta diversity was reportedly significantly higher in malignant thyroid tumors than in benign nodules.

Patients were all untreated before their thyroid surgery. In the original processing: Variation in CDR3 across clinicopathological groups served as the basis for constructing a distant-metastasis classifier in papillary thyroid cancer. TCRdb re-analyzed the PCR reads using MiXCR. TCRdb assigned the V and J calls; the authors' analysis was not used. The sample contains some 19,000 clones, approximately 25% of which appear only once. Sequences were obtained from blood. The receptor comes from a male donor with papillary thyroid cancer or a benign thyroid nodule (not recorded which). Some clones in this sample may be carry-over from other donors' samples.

The CDR3 sequence is CASSLDWTGMTEAFF. Written as DNA, the CDR3 is TGTGCCAGCAGCTTAGACTGGACAGGGATGACTGAAGCTTTCTTT. The V call is TRBV11-2, the J call TRBJ1-1; 8 nucleotides agree with TRBD1. CDR3 length equals 15 residues. Germline V CDR1 and CDR2: SGHAT, FQNNGV. Trimming took 0 bases from V and 5 from J; bases not matched to a gene: 5. Looking up the rest from reference TRBV11-2 and TRBJ1-1 gives the full variable domain: EAGVAQSPRYKIIEKRQSVAFWCNPISGHATLYWYQQILGQGPKLLIQFQNNGVVDDSQLPKDRFSAERLKGVDSTLKIQPAKLEDSAVYLCASSLDWTGMTEAFFGQGTRLTVV.